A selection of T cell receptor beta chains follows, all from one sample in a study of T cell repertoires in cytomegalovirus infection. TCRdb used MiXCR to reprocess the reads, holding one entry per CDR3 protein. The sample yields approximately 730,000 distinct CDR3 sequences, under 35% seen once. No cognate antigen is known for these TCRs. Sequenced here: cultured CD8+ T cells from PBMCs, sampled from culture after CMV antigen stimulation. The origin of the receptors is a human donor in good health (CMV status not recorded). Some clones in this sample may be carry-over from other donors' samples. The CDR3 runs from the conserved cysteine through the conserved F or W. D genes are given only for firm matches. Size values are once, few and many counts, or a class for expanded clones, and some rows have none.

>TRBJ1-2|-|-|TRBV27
TGTGCCAGCAGCCACGATGTGACCTATGGCTACACCTTC
CASSHDVTYGYTF
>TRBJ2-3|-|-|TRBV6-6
TGTGCCAGCAGTTACTCGACCCAGGGAACAGATACGCAGTATTTT
CASSYSTQGTDTQYF
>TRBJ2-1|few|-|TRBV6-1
TGTGCCAGCAGTGACCAAGTTGGCCAGGTAAAGAATGAGCAGTTCTTC
CASSDQVGQVKNEQFF
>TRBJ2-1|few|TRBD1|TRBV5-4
TGTGCCAGCAGCTCAAGGACAGGATCGCCCTACAATGAGCAGTTCTTC
CASSSRTGSPYNEQFF
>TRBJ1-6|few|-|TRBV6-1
TGTGCCAGCAGTGAAGGTAGCTCCTATAATTCACCCCTCCACTTT
CASSEGSSYNSPLHF
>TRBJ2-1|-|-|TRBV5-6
TGTGCCAGCATCTTATTGAGCTCCTACAATGAGCAGTTCTTC
CASILLSSYNEQFF
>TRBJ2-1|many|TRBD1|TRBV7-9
TGTGCCAGCAGCTTGAGGGACAGGGGGCGTTTGGATGAGCAGTTCTTC
CASSLRDRGRLDEQFF
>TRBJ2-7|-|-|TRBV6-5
TGTGCCAGCAGTTACTCGGCGTATACTCCCTACGAGCAGTACTTC
CASSYSAYTPYEQYF
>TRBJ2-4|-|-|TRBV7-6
TGTGCCAGCAGCTCGGACAACATTCAGTACTTC
CASSSDNIQYF
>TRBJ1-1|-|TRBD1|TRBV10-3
TGTGCCATCAGTGAGTCAGATACAGGGGGGGGAGCTTTCTTT
CAISESDTGGGAFF
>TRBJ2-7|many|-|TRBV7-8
TGTGCCAGCAGCCCCCGGTGGAGTGCCGGCGAGCAGTACTTC
CASSPRWSAGEQYF
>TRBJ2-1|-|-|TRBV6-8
TGTGCCAGCACCAAAGGAACTAACAATGAGCAGTTCTTC
CASTKGTNNEQFF
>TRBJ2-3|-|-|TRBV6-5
TGTGCCAGCAGTTACCTCCCTCTAGGAGCTAGCACAGATACGCAGTATTTT
CASSYLPLGASTDTQYF
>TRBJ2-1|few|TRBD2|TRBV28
TGTGCCAGCAGTCCCCCCTATACAGCGGGGGGTCCCAATGAGCAGTTCTTC
CASSPPYTAGGPNEQFF
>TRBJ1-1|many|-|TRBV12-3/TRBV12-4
TGTGCCAGCACCGCGGCTACTCGCACTGAAGCTTTCTTT
CASTAATRTEAFF
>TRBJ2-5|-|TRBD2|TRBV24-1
TGTGCCACCAGTGATCCCCCGACTAGCGGGGGTAAAGAGACCCAGTACTTC
CATSDPPTSGGKETQYF
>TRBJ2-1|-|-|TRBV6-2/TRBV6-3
TGTGCCAGCAGTCCGGGACTCCAACTATACAATGAGCAGTTCTTC
CASSPGLQLYNEQFF
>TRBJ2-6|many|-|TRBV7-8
TGTGCCAGCAGCTTAGCGTTCCCTGGGGCCAACGTCCTGACTTTC
CASSLAFPGANVLTF
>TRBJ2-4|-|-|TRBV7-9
TGTGCCAGCAAGGATATAGGGGCAGCCAAAAACATTCAGTACTTC
CASKDIGAAKNIQYF
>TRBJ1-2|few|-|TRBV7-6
TGTGCCAGCAGCTCCGGCTCCGGGACACCCTACACCTTC
CASSSGSGTPYTF
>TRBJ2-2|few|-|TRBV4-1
TGCGCCAGCAGCCACTACACCGGGGAGCTGTTTTTT
CASSHYTGELFF
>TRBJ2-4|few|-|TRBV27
TGTGCCAGCAGTTCCCGGGCCTCCGTCTACATTCAGTACTTC
CASSSRASVYIQYF
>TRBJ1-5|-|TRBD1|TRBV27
TGTGCCAGCAGTTATGGACAGGGTTTCAATCAGCCCCAGCATTTT
CASSYGQGFNQPQHF
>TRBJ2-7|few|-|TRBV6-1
TGTGCCAGCGGGAACAGGCTCTACACCTACGAGCAGTACTTC
CASGNRLYTYEQYF
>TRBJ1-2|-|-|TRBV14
TGTGCCAGCAGCCACACACCCTCGATTAACTATGGCTACACCTTC
CASSHTPSINYGYTF
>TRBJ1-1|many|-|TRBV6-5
TGTGCCAGCAGTTCCGGGGCAGGGAACACTGAAGCTTTCTTT
CASSSGAGNTEAFF
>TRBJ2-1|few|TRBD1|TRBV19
TGTGCCAGTAGGGACAGGGTTACAGGGGCCTACAATGAGCAGTTCTTC
CASRDRVTGAYNEQFF
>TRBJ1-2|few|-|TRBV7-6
TGTGCCAGCAGCCCTAACCCCCTTCCGAGGGTCGGTGGCTACACCTTC
CASSPNPLPRVGGYTF
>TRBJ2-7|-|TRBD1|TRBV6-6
TGTGCCAGCCTTGGGACAGGGGACCTGCCCTACGAGCAGTACTTC
CASLGTGDLPYEQYF
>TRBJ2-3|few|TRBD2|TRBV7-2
TGTGCCAGCAGCTTAGTAAATTTACTCCTTGCTAGCGGGGGGCCTGGCACAGATACGCAGTATTTT
CASSLVNLLLASGGPGTDTQYF
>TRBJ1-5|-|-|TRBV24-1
TGTGCCACCAGTGAGTACAATCAGCCCCAGCATTTT
CATSEYNQPQHF
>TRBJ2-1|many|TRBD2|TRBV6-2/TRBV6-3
TGTGCCAGCAGTTCCCTTAGCGGGGGGGCCTACAATGAGCAGTTCTTC
CASSSLSGGAYNEQFF
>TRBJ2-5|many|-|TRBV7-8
TGTGCCAGCAGCTTAGCCCGGACGCAAGAGACCCAGTACTTC
CASSLARTQETQYF
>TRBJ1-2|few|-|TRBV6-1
TGTGCCAGCAGCCTAAGTCGGGACTTCAATGGCTACACCTTC
CASSLSRDFNGYTF
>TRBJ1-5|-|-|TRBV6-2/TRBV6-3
TGTGCCAGCAGTTCACAGGGATACGATCAGCCCCAGCATTTT
CASSSQGYDQPQHF
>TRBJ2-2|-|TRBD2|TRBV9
TGTGCCAGCAGCGTCAGCGGGGGGGCCTCCGGGGAGCTGTTTTTT
CASSVSGGASGELFF
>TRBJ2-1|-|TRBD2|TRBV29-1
TGCAGCGTCGGCCCGGAAGGAAGGAGCGGGGGGGCCGATGAGCAGTTCTTC
CSVGPEGRSGGADEQFF
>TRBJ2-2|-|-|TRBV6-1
TGTGCCAGCAGTGGCGGGACGCCGACCACCGGGGAGCTGTTTTTT
CASSGGTPTTGELFF
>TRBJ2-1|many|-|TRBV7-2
TGTGCCAGCAGCGTAGGAGGTTACCGTGGGAATGAGCAGTTCTTC
CASSVGGYRGNEQFF
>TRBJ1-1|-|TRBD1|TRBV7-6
TGTGCCAGCAGACCTAAAAAGACAGGGACGGTTGAAGCTTTCTTT
CASRPKKTGTVEAFF
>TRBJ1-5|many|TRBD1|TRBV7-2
TGTGCCAGCAGCTTTCGGACAGGGAGCTATAGCAATCAGCCCCAGCATTTT
CASSFRTGSYSNQPQHF
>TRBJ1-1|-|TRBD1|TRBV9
TGTGCCAGCAGCGTAGAGATCAGTTCGGACAGGGGAGCCGTTAGCACTGAAGCTTTCTTT
CASSVEISSDRGAVSTEAFF
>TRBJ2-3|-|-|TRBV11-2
TGTGCCAGCAGCCCAGCGGCCCTGAGACCTTTCCCCACAGATACGCAGTATTTT
CASSPAALRPFPTDTQYF
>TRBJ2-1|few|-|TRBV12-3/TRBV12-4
TGTGCCAGCAGTTTAGCCACCAAGTACAATGAGCAGTTCTTC
CASSLATKYNEQFF
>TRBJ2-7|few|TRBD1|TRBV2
TGTGCCACCCGGGGATTGGGACAGGGGAGAAACCAAATCTCCTACGAGCAGTACTTC
CATRGLGQGRNQISYEQYF
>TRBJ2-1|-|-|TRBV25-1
TGTGCCAGCAGTGAGTGGGGCACCAACAATGAGCAGTTCTTC
CASSEWGTNNEQFF
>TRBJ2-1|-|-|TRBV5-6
TGTGCCAGCAGCTTGAACCACGGGGATGAGCAGTTCTTC
CASSLNHGDEQFF
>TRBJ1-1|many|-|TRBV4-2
TGTGCCAGCAGCCTCTCCGACAGAGATAACACTGAAGCTTTCTTT
CASSLSDRDNTEAFF
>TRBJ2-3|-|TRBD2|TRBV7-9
TGTGCCAGCAGCACCACTGCCCCGCTATTGGCGGGGGGGCCTGGAGATACGCAGTATTTT
CASSTTAPLLAGGPGDTQYF
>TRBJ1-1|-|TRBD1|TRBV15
TGTGCCACTTCCCGGGACAGGGCTCGGAACACTGAAGCTTTCTTT
CATSRDRARNTEAFF
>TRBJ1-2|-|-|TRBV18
TGTGCCAGCTCACCAGAAGTTTCTCGCCTTCACTATGGCTACACCTTC
CASSPEVSRLHYGYTF
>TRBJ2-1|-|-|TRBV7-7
TGTGCTAGCAGCTTAGATTCGGGTAATGCGAGAGTGCAGTTCTTC
CASSLDSGNARVQFF
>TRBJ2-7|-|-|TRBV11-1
TGTGCCAGCAGCCTCTGGACAGATCGTAACGAGCAGTACTTC
CASSLWTDRNEQYF
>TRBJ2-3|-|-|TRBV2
TGTGCCAGCAGTGAGCACCCCACAGATACGCAGTATTTT
CASSEHPTDTQYF
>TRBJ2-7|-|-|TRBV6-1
TGTGCCAGCAGTGAAGCCCTCCCGGGAGCCGAGCAGTACTTC
CASSEALPGAEQYF
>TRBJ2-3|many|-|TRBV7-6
TGTGCCAGCAGCTTAGCGCGCCCAGATACGCAGTATTTT
CASSLARPDTQYF
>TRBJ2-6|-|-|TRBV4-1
TGCGCCAGCAGCCATGGAGGGGGGCGTGGGGCCAACGTCCTGACTTTC
CASSHGGGRGANVLTF